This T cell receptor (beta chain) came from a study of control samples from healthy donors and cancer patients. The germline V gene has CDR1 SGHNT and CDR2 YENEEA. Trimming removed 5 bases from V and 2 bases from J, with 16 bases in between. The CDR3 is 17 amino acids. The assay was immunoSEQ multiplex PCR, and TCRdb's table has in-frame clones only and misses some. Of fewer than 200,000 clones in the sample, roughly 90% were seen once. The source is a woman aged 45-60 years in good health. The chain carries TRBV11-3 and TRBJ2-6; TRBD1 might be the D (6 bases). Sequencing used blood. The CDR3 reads CASSPRVDSPGANVLTF. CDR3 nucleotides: TGTGCCAGCAGCCCGAGGGTGGACAGTCCTGGGGCCAACGTCCTGACTTTC.